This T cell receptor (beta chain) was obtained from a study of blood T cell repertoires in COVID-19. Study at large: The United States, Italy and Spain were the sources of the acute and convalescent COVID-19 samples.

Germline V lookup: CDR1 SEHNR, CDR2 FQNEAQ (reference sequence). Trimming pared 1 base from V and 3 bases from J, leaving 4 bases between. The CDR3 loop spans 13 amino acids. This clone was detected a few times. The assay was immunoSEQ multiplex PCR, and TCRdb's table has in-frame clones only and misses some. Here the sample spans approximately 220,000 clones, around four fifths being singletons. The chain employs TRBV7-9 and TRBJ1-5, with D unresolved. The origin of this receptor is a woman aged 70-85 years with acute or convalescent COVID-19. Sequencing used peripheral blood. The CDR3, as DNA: TGTGCCAGCAGCTTAGAACACAATCAGCCCCAGCATTTT. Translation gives CASSLEHNQPQHF.